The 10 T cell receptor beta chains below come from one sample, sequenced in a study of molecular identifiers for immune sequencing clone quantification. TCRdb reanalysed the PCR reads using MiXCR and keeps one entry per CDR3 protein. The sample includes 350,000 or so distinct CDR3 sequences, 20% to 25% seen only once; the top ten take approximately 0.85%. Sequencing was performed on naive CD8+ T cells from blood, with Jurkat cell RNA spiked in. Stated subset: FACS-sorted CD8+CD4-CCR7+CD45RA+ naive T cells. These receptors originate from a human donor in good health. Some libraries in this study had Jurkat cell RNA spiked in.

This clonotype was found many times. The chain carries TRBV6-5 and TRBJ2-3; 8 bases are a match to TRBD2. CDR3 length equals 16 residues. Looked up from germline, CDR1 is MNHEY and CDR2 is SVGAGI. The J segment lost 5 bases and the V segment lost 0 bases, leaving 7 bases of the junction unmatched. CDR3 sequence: CASSYSSSGGVDTQYF. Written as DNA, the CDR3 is TGTGCCAGCAGTTACTCGTCCAGCGGGGGTGTAGATACGCAGTATTTT.

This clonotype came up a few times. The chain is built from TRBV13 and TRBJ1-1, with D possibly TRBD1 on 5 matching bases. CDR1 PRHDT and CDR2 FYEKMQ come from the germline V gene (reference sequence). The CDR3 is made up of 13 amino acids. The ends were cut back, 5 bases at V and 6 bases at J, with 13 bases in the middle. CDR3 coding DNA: TGTGCCAGCAGCCCCCTGGGGACCCCTGAAGCTTTCTTT. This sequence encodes CASSPLGTPEAFF.

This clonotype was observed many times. The CDR3: CASSLDLGTFNNEQFF. The CDR3 bases are TGCGCCAGCAGCTTGGATCTGGGGACGTTCAACAATGAGCAGTTCTTC. The rearrangement uses TRBV5-1 and TRBJ2-1, with D perhaps being TRBD1 or TRBD2 (5 bases each). V shed 0 bases and J shed 5 bases, with 15 bases lying between them. CDR1 and CDR2 (germline): SGHRS, YFSETQ. The CDR3 has 16 amino acids.

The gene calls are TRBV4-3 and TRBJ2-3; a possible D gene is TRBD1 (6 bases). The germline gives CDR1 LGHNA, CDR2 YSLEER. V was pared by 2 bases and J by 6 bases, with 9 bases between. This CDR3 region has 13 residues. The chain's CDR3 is CASSQFRGDTQYF. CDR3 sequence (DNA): TGCGCCAGCAGCCAATTCAGGGGTGATACGCAGTATTTT.

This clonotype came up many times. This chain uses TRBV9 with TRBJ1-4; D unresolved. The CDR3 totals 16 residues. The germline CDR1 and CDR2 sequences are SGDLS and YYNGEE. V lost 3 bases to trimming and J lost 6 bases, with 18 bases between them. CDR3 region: CASSGEGSPRDEKLFF. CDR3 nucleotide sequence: TGTGCCAGCAGCGGGGAGGGATCCCCCAGAGATGAAAAACTGTTTTTT. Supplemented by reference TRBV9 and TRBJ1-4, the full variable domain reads DSGVTQTPKHLITATGQRVTLRCSPRSGDLSVYWYQQSLDQGLQFLIQYYNGEERAKGNILERFSAQQFPDLHSELNLSSLELGDSALYFCASSGEGSPRDEKLFFGSGTQLSVL.

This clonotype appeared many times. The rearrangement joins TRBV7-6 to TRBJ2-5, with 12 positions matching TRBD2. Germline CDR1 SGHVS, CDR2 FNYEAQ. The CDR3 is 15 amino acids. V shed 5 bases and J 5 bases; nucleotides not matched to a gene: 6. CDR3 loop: CASSPSGGAAETQYF. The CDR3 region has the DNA TGTGCCAGCAGCCCTAGCGGGGGGGCCGCTGAGACCCAGTACTTC.

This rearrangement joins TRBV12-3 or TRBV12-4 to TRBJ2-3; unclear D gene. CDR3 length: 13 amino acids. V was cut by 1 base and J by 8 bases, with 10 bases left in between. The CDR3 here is CASSLVTAITQYF. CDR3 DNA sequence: TGTGCCAGCAGTTTAGTAACTGCGATTACGCAGTATTTT.

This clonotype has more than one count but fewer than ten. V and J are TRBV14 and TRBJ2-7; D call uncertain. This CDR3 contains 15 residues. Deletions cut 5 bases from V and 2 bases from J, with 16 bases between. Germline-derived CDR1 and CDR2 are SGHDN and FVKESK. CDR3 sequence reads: CASSAPSEDPYEQYF. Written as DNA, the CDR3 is TGTGCCAGCAGCGCCCCGTCCGAAGACCCCTACGAGCAGTACTTC. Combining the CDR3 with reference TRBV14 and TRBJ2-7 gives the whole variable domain EAGVTQFPSHSVIEKGQTVTLRCDPISGHDNLYWYRRVMGKEIKFLLHFVKESKQDESGMPNNRFLAERTGGTYSTLKVQPAELEDSGVYFCASSAPSEDPYEQYFGPGTRLTVT.

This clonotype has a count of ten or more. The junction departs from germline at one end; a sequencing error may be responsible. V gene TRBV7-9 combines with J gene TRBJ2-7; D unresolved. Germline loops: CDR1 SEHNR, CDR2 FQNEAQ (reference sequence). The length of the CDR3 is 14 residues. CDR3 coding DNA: TGTGCCAGCAGCTCGGAAGGGTTCTCCGACGAGCAGTACTTC. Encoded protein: CASSSEGFSDEQYF. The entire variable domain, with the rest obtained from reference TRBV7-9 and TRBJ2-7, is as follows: DTGVSQNPRHKITKRGQNVTFRCDPISEHNRLYWYRQTLGQGPEFLTYFQNEAQLEKSRLLSDRFSAERPKGSFSTLEIQRTEQGDSAMYLCASSSEGFSDEQYFGPGTRLTVT.

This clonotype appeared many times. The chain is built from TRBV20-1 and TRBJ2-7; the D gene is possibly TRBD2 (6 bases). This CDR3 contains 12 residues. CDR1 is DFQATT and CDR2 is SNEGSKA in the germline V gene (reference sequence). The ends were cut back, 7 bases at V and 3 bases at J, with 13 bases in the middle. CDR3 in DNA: TGCAGTGTGGAGGGACCATACTACGAGCAGTACTTC. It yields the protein CSVEGPYYEQYF.